This T cell receptor beta chain emerged from a study of shared clonotypes between healthy human individuals. Per germline, CDR1 MNHNY and CDR2 SVGAGI (reference sequence). Trimming shortened V by 2 bases and J by 2 bases, and 10 bases separated the two germline ends. CDR3 length: 14 amino acids. TCRdb's copy holds only in-frame clones and misses some; the assay was immunoSEQ multiplex PCR. In the table there are fewer than 550,000 clones, about 80% of which are singletons. The clonotype originates from a woman aged 40 to 50 in good health. Some clones in this sample may be carry-over from other donors' samples. The V call is TRBV6-6, the J call TRBJ2-7, with D perhaps matching TRBD2 (5 bases). The sample comprised PBMCs. The CDR3 is CASSYGRGTYEQYF. The CDR3 nucleotides read TGTGCCAGCAGTTACGGTCGGGGAACCTACGAGCAGTACTTC.